One and the same sample provided the 6 T cell receptor beta chains below, sequenced in a study of blood T cell repertoires in COVID-19. The protocol was immunoSEQ multiplex PCR, while the TCRdb copy is restricted to in-frame clones and leaves out a portion. Of under 300,000 clones in the sample, under 90% were seen once. Sample: peripheral blood. The receptor set was obtained from a woman aged 55-70 years with active or convalescent COVID-19.

In this sample, this clone turned up once. The V and J genes are TRBV9 and TRBJ2-2, with TRBD1 identical over 9 bases. This CDR3 comprises 14 residues. V shed 6 bases, J shed 5 bases, and the junction held 5 bases outside the gene matches. Germline V lookup: CDR1 SGDLS, CDR2 YYNGEE. The CDR3 DNA reads TGTGCCAGCACCCGGGACAGGGTGACCGGGGAGCTGTTTTTT. Translation gives CASTRDRVTGELFF.

The chain has TRBV12-5 and TRBJ2-7; D may be TRBD1 (6 bases). V gave up 2 bases and J gave up 0 bases, with 14 bases separating them. CDR3 size: 16 residues. The germline gives CDR1 LGHNT, CDR2 FRNRAP. CDR3 loop: CASGLRSPGASYEQYF. The CDR3 DNA follows: TGTGCTAGTGGTTTGCGGTCCCCAGGGGCCTCCTACGAGCAGTACTTC.

The chain is built from TRBV11-2 and TRBJ1-1; D is ambiguous. V was pared by 3 bases and J by 2 bases, with 10 bases between. Germline V gene sequence: CDR1 SGHAT, CDR2 FQNNGV. There are 14 residues in the CDR3. In DNA form, the CDR3 reads TGTGCCAGCAGCTTTAGTGTTTCAAACACTGAAGCTTTCTTT. This translates into CASSFSVSNTEAFF.

The rearrangement links TRBV18 to TRBJ1-6; no clear D gene. Germline CDR1 and CDR2: KGHSH and LQKENI. This CDR3 spans 17 amino acids. Between the trimmed V and J ends, which lost 2 bases and 7 bases, there was a span of 18 bases. The CDR3 here is CASSPRAAREGNSPLHF. Here the CDR3 DNA reads TGTGCCAGCTCACCAAGAGCCGCCCGGGAGGGAAATTCACCCCTCCACTTT.

J is TRBJ2-3 and V is TRBV5-4, with 8 bases fitting TRBD1. Germline loops: CDR1 SGHNT, CDR2 YYREEE (reference sequence). This CDR3 is 14 amino acids long. The V gene end was trimmed by 4 bases and the J gene end by 4 bases; junction bases not matched to a gene: 5. CDR3 in DNA: TGTGCCAGCAGCGAGGGGACAGGCCCAGATACGCAGTATTTT. Its protein product is CASSEGTGPDTQYF.

This clone was seen a few times. This chain connects TRBV27 to TRBJ1-1, with 7 bases aligning to TRBD1. The trim removed 0 bases at V and 3 bases at J, leaving 4 bases unmatched. The CDR3 length is 15 residues. Per the germline V gene, CDR1 is MNHEY and CDR2 is SMNVEV (reference sequence). The chain's CDR3 is CASSLSEGGYTEAFF. The CDR3 region has the DNA TGTGCCAGCAGTTTATCTGAAGGGGGCTACACTGAAGCTTTCTTT.